The 25 T cell receptor beta chains presented below share a single source sample, sequenced in a study of shared clonotypes between healthy human individuals. Libraries were prepared by immunoSEQ multiplex PCR; TCRdb keeps only in-frame clonotypes and omits some of them. This sample carries 2 million to 2.5 million clones, approximately 93% of them seen once, and the ten largest clones take 0.35% to 0.45%. Sequenced sample: naive CD4+ T cells from PBMCs. As for subset: CD45RA+ positively selected. These receptors were collected from a man between 18 and 35 years old in good health. Some clones in this sample may be carry-over from other donors' samples.

For this clone: This same CDR3 is encoded by further DNA sequences in the sample. The chain carries TRBV5-1 and TRBJ2-5; a possible D gene is TRBD1 (7 bases). CDR3 length: 14 residues. Germline loops: CDR1 SGHRS, CDR2 YFSETQ. Trimming took 3 bases from V and 8 from J, leaving 17 bases between them. This CDR3 reads CASSSGGLGETQYF. CDR3 in DNA: TGCGCCAGCAGCTCAGGGGGGTTAGGAGAAACCCAGTACTTC.

The CDR3 nucleotides are TGTGCCAGCAGCTTAGTGGCTAGCGGGAGTGGTCGCACCGGGGAGCTGTTTTTT. It yields the protein CASSLVASGSGRTGELFF. V gene TRBV7-2 combines with J gene TRBJ2-2, with TRBD2 matching over 10 bases. The J segment lost 4 bases and the V segment lost 1 base, leaving 9 bases of the junction unmatched. The CDR3 length is 18 residues. Looked up from germline, CDR1 is SGHTA and CDR2 is FQGNSA.

The V gene is TRBV5-1, the J gene TRBJ2-1, with 7 bases fitting TRBD2. Germline assignment: CDR1 SGHRS and CDR2 YFSETQ. Trimming removed 4 bases from V and 2 bases from J; junction bases left unmatched: 9. The CDR3 contains 16 residues. The CDR3, as DNA: TGCGCCAGCAGCGCACTTCCTAGCGGCGCCTACAATGAGCAGTTCTTC. The encoded protein is CASSALPSGAYNEQFF.

The J gene is TRBJ2-2, the V gene TRBV7-2, with D perhaps TRBD2 (6 bases). The CDR3 length is 15 residues. Per the germline V gene, CDR1 is SGHTA and CDR2 is FQGNSA. Trimming left V 2 bases short and J 4 bases short, with 11 bases between. The chain's CDR3 is CASSLLGLLTGELFF. The CDR3 DNA reads as TGTGCCAGCAGCTTATTGGGACTCCTCACCGGGGAGCTGTTTTTT.

The genes are TRBV5-1 and TRBJ2-2, with D possibly matching TRBD2 (6 bases). This CDR3 region has 15 residues. The germline V gene has CDR1 SGHRS and CDR2 YFSETQ. The ends were cut back, 4 bases at V and 1 base at J, with 11 bases in the middle. The CDR3: CASSLIAVNTGELFF. The DNA for the CDR3 is TGCGCCAGCAGCCTGATAGCGGTGAACACCGGGGAGCTGTTTTTT.

J is TRBJ2-3 and V is TRBV2, with 9 bases aligning to TRBD2. Germline assignment: CDR1 SNHLY and CDR2 FYNNEI. This CDR3 is 16 amino acids long. Losses at the gene ends were 4 bases for V and 5 bases for J; bases not matched to a gene: 10. CDR3: CASSAGGGRAGDTQYF. The CDR3 DNA reads as TGTGCCAGCAGTGCGGGTGGCGGGAGGGCCGGAGATACGCAGTATTTT. Drawing the rest from reference TRBV2 and TRBJ2-3, the complete variable domain is EPEVTQTPSHQVTQMGQEVILRCVPISNHLYFYWYRQILGQKVEFLVSFYNNEISEKSEIFDDQFSVERPDGSNFTLKIRSTKLEDSAMYFCASSAGGGRAGDTQYFGPGTRLTVL.

The rearrangement joins TRBV10-3 to TRBJ1-2; D unresolved. Trimming left V 7 bases short and J 0 bases short, with 9 bases between. This CDR3 contains 13 residues. Germline CDR1 reads ENHRY; CDR2 reads SYGVKD. The CDR3 spells CAITSSPNYGYTF. CDR3 nucleotides: TGTGCCATCACCTCAAGCCCTAACTATGGCTACACCTTC.

The V call is TRBV15, the J call TRBJ2-2; the match to TRBD1 covers 8 bases. Germline values: CDR1 LNHNV, CDR2 YYDKDF (reference sequence). Unmatched junction bases numbered 11, after V lost 2 bases and J lost 0 bases. The CDR3 totals 19 residues. The CDR3: CATSRSSRGPEPNTGELFF. As DNA, the CDR3 is TGTGCCACCAGCAGATCATCCAGGGGGCCGGAACCGAACACCGGGGAGCTGTTTTTT.

The J gene is TRBJ1-1, the V gene TRBV11-3; D may be TRBD1 (5 bases). Germline values: CDR1 SGHNT, CDR2 YENEEA. V dropped 2 bases and J dropped 5 bases, with 12 bases sitting between them. This CDR3 is built from 14 residues. The CDR3 DNA follows: TGTGCCAGCAGCTTAAGTGGGGCGCGAACTGAAGCTTTCTTT. Its translation is CASSLSGARTEAFF.

This clone was observed a single time. This may be a read error, as it is one base from a much larger clone. The sample contains more than one DNA sequence encoding this CDR3. This rearrangement joins TRBV6-6 to TRBJ1-1, with a weak D call TRBD1 (6 bases). This CDR3 has 13 amino acids. The V and J ends lost 6 bases and 1 base respectively, with 9 bases between them. Germline CDR1 and CDR2: MNHNY and SVGAGI (reference sequence). CDR3 sequence reads: CASSLQGNTEAFF. CDR3 DNA: TGTGCCAGCAGCCTACAGGGGAACACTGAAGCTTTCTTT.

The chain employs TRBV14 and TRBJ1-5, with D uncertain. Germline assignment: CDR1 SGHDN and CDR2 FVKESK. The CDR3 is 13 residues long. V lost 1 base to trimming and J lost 3 bases, with 4 bases between them. CDR3 sequence (DNA): TGTGCCAGCAGCCAAGGTTTCAATCAGCCCCAGCATTTT. Translation: CASSQGFNQPQHF. Supplemented by reference TRBV14 and TRBJ1-5, the full variable domain reads EAGVTQFPSHSVIEKGQTVTLRCDPISGHDNLYWYRRVMGKEIKFLLHFVKESKQDESGMPNNRFLAERTGGTYSTLKVQPAELEDSGVYFCASSQGFNQPQHFGDGTRLSIL.

The J gene is TRBJ2-5, the V gene TRBV7-7, with 8 bases lining up with TRBD2. CDR1 is SSHAT, CDR2 FNYEAQ, per germline (reference sequence). The CDR3 length is 16 residues. Unmatched junction bases numbered 10, after V lost 2 bases and J lost 5 bases. CDR3 in amino acids: CASSLSVGRVQETQYF. The CDR3, as DNA: TGTGCCAGCAGCTTATCCGTCGGGAGGGTTCAGGAGACCCAGTACTTC.

This chain joins TRBV4-1 and TRBJ2-3, with D perhaps matching TRBD2 (6 bases). Germline V gene lookup returns CDR1 MGHRA and CDR2 YSYEKL. The V end was cut by 1 base, the J end by 3 bases, with 17 bases between. This CDR3 contains 17 residues. CDR3 residues: CASSQVGGVGVTDTQYF. The CDR3 nucleotides are TGCGCCAGCAGCCAAGTGGGAGGAGTAGGGGTAACAGATACGCAGTATTTT.

The chain carries TRBV14 and TRBJ2-7; TRBD2 matches at 11 bases. Germline V lookup: CDR1 SGHDN, CDR2 FVKESK. The CDR3 runs 17 residues. V was pared by 0 bases and J by 4 bases, with 8 bases of the junction left unmatched. For the CDR3, the DNA is TGTGCCAGCAGCCAAGAAGGGGCTAGCGGGAGGAGGTACGAGCAGTACTTC. Protein product: CASSQEGASGRRYEQYF.

CDR3 in amino acids: CASSLDLDATEAFF. As DNA, the CDR3 is TGTGCCAGCAGCTTAGATCTTGACGCCACTGAAGCTTTCTTT. The chain links TRBV7-2 to TRBJ1-1; D is ambiguous. CDR1 is SGHTA, CDR2 FQGNSA, per germline. The CDR3 length is 14 residues. The ends were cut back, 1 base at V and 4 bases at J, with 10 bases in the middle. The whole variable domain, remainder taken from reference TRBV7-2 and TRBJ1-1, is GAGVSQSPSNKVTEKGKDVELRCDPISGHTALYWYRQSLGQGLEFLIYFQGNSAPDKSGLPSDRFSAERTGGSVSTLTIQRTQQEDSAVYLCASSLDLDATEAFFGQGTRLTVV.

CDR3 region: CASSRSRGSYNEQFF. DNA for the CDR3: TGTGCCAGCAGTCGGAGCAGGGGATCCTACAATGAGCAGTTCTTC. The chain combines TRBV28 with TRBJ2-1; TRBD1 might be the D (6 bases). Trimming shortened V by 5 bases and J by 1 base, and 12 bases separated the two germline ends. The germline V gene has CDR1 MDHEN and CDR2 SYDVKM. The CDR3 contains 15 residues.

As for this clone: The sample has other DNA sequences that encode this CDR3 too. The chain carries TRBV28 and TRBJ2-2, with 7 bases identical to TRBD2. Germline V gene lookup returns CDR1 MDHEN and CDR2 SYDVKM. The CDR3 runs to 12 residues. V dropped 5 bases and J dropped 7; count of bases not matched to a gene: 1. The CDR3 here is CASSSGIGELFF. The CDR3 coding sequence is TGTGCCAGCAGTAGCGGGATCGGGGAGCTGTTTTTT.

Note on this clone: The DNA is left out, because the CDR3 cannot be placed on it with certainty; the CDR3 is given as TCRdb lists it. This chain connects TRBV25-1 to TRBJ1-2. Termini included, the CDR3 measures 14 amino acids. CDR1 is MGHDK, CDR2 SYGVNS, per germline. CDR3 residues: CASSEVGRGTLFTF.

The chain joins TRBV25-1 to TRBJ1-4; 9 bases are shared with TRBD1. This CDR3 has 17 amino acids. Germline CDR1 MGHDK, CDR2 SYGVNS. The trim removed 1 base at V and 7 bases at J, leaving 10 bases unmatched. CDR3 sequence reads: CASSESPGTGTGEKLFF. The CDR3 DNA reads TGTGCCAGCAGTGAATCCCCCGGGACAGGGACGGGTGAAAAACTGTTTTTT.

V usage is TRBV27 and J usage is TRBJ2-7; no firm D call. CDR1 MNHEY and CDR2 SMNVEV come from the germline V gene (reference sequence). Trimming shortened V by 6 bases and J by 3 bases, and 9 bases separated the two germline ends. The CDR3 covers 12 residues. The CDR3: CASRRIDYEQYF. As DNA, the CDR3 is TGTGCCAGCAGACGGATAGACTACGAGCAGTACTTC.

This chain connects TRBV30 to TRBJ2-1; 8 bases align to TRBD2. The length of the CDR3 is 14 residues. V lost 4 bases to trimming and J lost 6 bases; unmatched junction nucleotides: 8. The germline V gene encodes CDR1 GTSNPN and CDR2 SVGIG (reference sequence). For the CDR3, the DNA is TGTGCCTGGAACGCGGGACTAGTAGGCAATGAGCAGTTCTTC. Its translation is CAWNAGLVGNEQFF.

This clone was picked up one time. This chain connects TRBV10-3 to TRBJ1-5; perhaps TRBD1 as D (5 bases). Trimming stripped 2 bases from V and 5 bases from J, with 7 bases between. The CDR3 totals 13 residues. The germline CDR1 and CDR2 sequences are ENHRY and SYGVKD. CDR3 residues: CAISEDSYQPQHF. The DNA of the CDR3 is TGTGCCATCAGTGAGGACAGTTATCAGCCCCAGCATTTT.

The chain employs TRBV5-6 and TRBJ2-3; 7 nucleotides align to TRBD1. Germline CDR1 and CDR2: SGHDT and YYEEEE. Germline trimming cut 5 bases from V and 6 bases from J; bases unmatched to any gene: 12. The length of the CDR3 is 15 residues. CDR3 sequence (DNA): TGTGCCAGCAGTCGACAGGGCTTGGGGATGGATACGCAGTATTTT. Protein product: CASSRQGLGMDTQYF.

The chain combines TRBV27 with TRBJ1-2; TRBD1 is a possible D gene (5 bases). The V and J ends lost 5 bases and 10 bases respectively, with 14 bases between them. The CDR3 is 12 residues long. CDR1 and CDR2 from the germline V gene are MNHEY and SMNVEV (reference sequence). CDR3 protein: CASSERGDPYTF. The CDR3 DNA sequence: TGTGCCAGCAGTGAACGGGGGGATCCCTACACCTTC.

In the case of this clone: Other nucleotide sequences in the sample specify the same CDR3. The genes are TRBV2 and TRBJ1-3, with D maybe TRBD1 (5 bases). V was trimmed by 4 bases and J by 0 bases, leaving 7 bases between them. Per the germline V gene, CDR1 is SNHLY and CDR2 is FYNNEI. The CDR3 contains 14 residues. CDR3 protein: CASSGQNSGNTIYF. The CDR3 bases are TGTGCCAGCAGTGGACAGAACTCTGGAAACACCATATATTTT.